The 28 T cell receptor beta chains below were found in one sample sequenced in a study of T cell responses to AZD1222 COVID-19 vaccine. Assay: immunoSEQ multiplex PCR; the TCRdb copy retains only in-frame clones and omits some. The repertoire holds approximately 140,000 clones, with 92% as singletons. The sequences come from peripheral blood, collected 28 days after the second AZD1222 dose. These receptor sequences come from an adult who received the AZD1222 COVID-19 vaccine.

The chain links TRBV19 to TRBJ1-1; unclear D gene. Trimming stripped 6 bases from V and 7 bases from J, with 12 bases between. The CDR3 sequence is 12 residues long. Germline CDR1 reads LNHDA; CDR2 reads SQIVND (reference sequence). The CDR3 DNA follows: TGTGCCAGTAGGCTGACCCCGGGTGAAGCTTTCTTT. Translated, it gives CASRLTPGEAFF.

The genes are TRBV5-8 and TRBJ2-7; 7 nucleotides line up with TRBD2. The junction had 5 bases not matched to a gene; V was cut back by 4 bases and J by 4 bases. CDR1 SGHTS and CDR2 YDEGEE come from the germline V gene. The CDR3 totals 13 residues. CDR3 loop: CASSMLAVYEQYF. The CDR3 nucleotides are TGTGCCAGCAGCATGCTAGCGGTTTACGAGCAGTACTTC.

V usage is TRBV29-1 and J usage is TRBJ1-4, with 9 bases identical to TRBD1. Germline trimming cut 8 bases from V and 5 bases from J; bases unmatched to any gene: 15. CDR1 and CDR2 (germline): SQVTM, ANQGSEA. This CDR3 comprises 16 residues. The CDR3 nucleotides read TGCAGCATAACCCCGACAGGGGGTTTGGGAAATGAAAAACTGTTTTTT. This codes for CSITPTGGLGNEKLFF. The full variable domain, completed using reference TRBV29-1 and TRBJ1-4, is SAVISQKPSRDICQRGTSLTIQCQVDSQVTMMFWYRQQPGQSLTLIATANQGSEATYESGFVIDKFPISRPNLTFSTLTVSNMSPEDSSIYLCSITPTGGLGNEKLFFGSGTQLSVL.

The chain is built from TRBV5-4 and TRBJ2-5; TRBD2 matches at 11 bases. V lost 4 bases and J lost 5; bases outside the gene matches: 13. CDR1 and CDR2 (germline): SGHNT, YYREEE (reference sequence). CDR3 size: 17 residues. In DNA, the CDR3 is TGTGCCAGCAGCCCTGGCTTAGCGGGGGGGCCGGAGGAGACCCAGTACTTC. It yields the protein CASSPGLAGGPEETQYF.

The chain employs TRBV3-1 (or the pseudogene TRBV3-2) and TRBJ2-5, with D perhaps matching TRBD1 (6 bases). The germline V and J ends were trimmed by 2 bases and 5 bases, with 12 bases remaining between them. The CDR3 extends over 14 amino acids. Germline lookup yields CDR1 LGHDT and CDR2 YNNKEL (reference sequence). CDR3: CASSQNPQGETQYF. Here the CDR3 DNA reads TGTGCCAGCAGCCAAAACCCCCAGGGGGAGACCCAGTACTTC.

The chain recombines TRBV27 with TRBJ1-5; D gene unclear. The germline V gene has CDR1 MNHEY and CDR2 SMNVEV (reference sequence). The CDR3 is 13 residues long. Between the trimmed V and J ends, which lost 3 bases and 4 bases, there was a span of 7 bases. CDR3 sequence: CASSFGVNQPQHF. DNA of the CDR3: TGTGCCAGCAGTTTTGGAGTAAATCAGCCCCAGCATTTT.

This chain uses TRBV10-3 with TRBJ2-1, with D possibly matching TRBD2 (5 bases). The germline V gene encodes CDR1 ENHRY and CDR2 SYGVKD. The CDR3 runs to 15 residues. The germline V and J ends were trimmed by 3 bases and 5 bases, with 14 bases remaining between them. In nucleotides, the CDR3 is TGTGCCATCAGTGACTCGTCGGGGAGAAACAATGAGCAGTTCTTC. Its protein product is CAISDSSGRNNEQFF.

The chain links TRBV6-1 to TRBJ1-2; TRBD1 might be the D (5 bases). Germline V gene data show CDR1 as MNHNS and CDR2 as SASEGT. The CDR3 is made up of 12 amino acids. V gave up 3 bases and J gave up 10 bases, with 12 bases separating them. The DNA of the CDR3 is TGTGCCAGCAGTGACGGCAGGGCCATCTACACCTTC. Encoded protein: CASSDGRAIYTF.

The chain carries TRBV18 and TRBJ1-1; D is perhaps TRBD1 (6 bases). The germline gives CDR1 KGHSH, CDR2 LQKENI. The CDR3 is 14 residues long. V was trimmed by 2 bases and J by 2 bases, leaving 9 bases between them. DNA of the CDR3: TGTGCCAGCTCACCAAAGGGGGAAAACACTGAAGCTTTCTTT. It encodes CASSPKGENTEAFF.

The chain employs TRBV24-1 and TRBJ2-1; 7 positions agree with TRBD1. The CDR3 covers 16 residues. Looked up from germline, CDR1 is KGHDR and CDR2 is SFDVKD. V shed 4 bases, J shed 3 bases, and the junction held 8 bases outside the gene matches. CDR3 bases: TGTGCCACCAGTGACCCCAGGGGGATATTCTACAATGAGCAGTTCTTC. Its protein is CATSDPRGIFYNEQFF.

The chain has TRBV14 and TRBJ1-1, with a tentative D call TRBD1 (5 bases). Per the germline V gene, CDR1 is SGHDN and CDR2 is FVKESK. Trimming took off 0 bases at V and 3 bases at J, with 11 bases between the two ends. CDR3 length equals 15 residues. Here the CDR3 reads CASSQDQGEYTEAFF. CDR3 bases: TGTGCCAGCAGCCAAGACCAGGGAGAGTACACTGAAGCTTTCTTT.

This clone came up once. The chain combines TRBV6-2 or TRBV6-3 with TRBJ1-1; TRBD1 is a possible D gene (5 bases). V was shortened by 5 bases and J by 6 bases, with 16 bases between the two germline ends. CDR3 length: 14 amino acids. Germline loops: CDR1 MNHEY, CDR2 SVGEGT. CDR3 in amino acids: CASSQSGPDAEAFF. In DNA form, the CDR3 reads TGTGCCAGCAGTCAATCGGGGCCGGACGCTGAAGCTTTCTTT.

This chain joins TRBV4-1 and TRBJ2-2; D not resolved. CDR3 length: 16 amino acids. The germline V and J ends were trimmed by 2 bases and 3 bases, with 13 bases remaining between them. CDR1 and CDR2 from the germline V gene are MGHRA and YSYEKL. CDR3 nucleotide sequence: TGCGCCAGCAGCCAAAGTCCGGTCGCCCACACCGGGGAGCTGTTTTTT. Protein product: CASSQSPVAHTGELFF.

The chain links TRBV7-6 to TRBJ1-1; D ambiguous. This CDR3 is built from 14 residues. V lost 4 bases and J lost 0, with 9 bases in between. Germline V gene lookup returns CDR1 SGHVS and CDR2 FNYEAQ. DNA of the CDR3: TGTGCCAGCAGCTCCCAGCCCCTGAACACTGAAGCTTTCTTT. It encodes CASSSQPLNTEAFF.

V usage is TRBV29-1 and J usage is TRBJ1-1, with 8 bases identical to TRBD1. Germline V gene lookup returns CDR1 SQVTM and CDR2 ANQGSEA. Germline trimming cut 7 bases from V and 7 bases from J; bases unmatched to any gene: 5. The CDR3 is 11 residues long. CDR3 in DNA: TGCAGCGGCCAGGGGGCAAATGAAGCTTTCTTT. This encodes CSGQGANEAFF.

V usage is TRBV4-2 and J usage is TRBJ1-5; possibly TRBD1 for D (5 bases). The CDR3 sequence is 15 residues long. CDR1 is LGHNA and CDR2 is YNFKEQ in the germline V gene. Trimming left V 4 bases short and J 1 base short, with 11 bases between. The CDR3 DNA sequence: TGTGCCAGCAGCCCCCGGACACGAAGCAATCAGCCCCAGCATTTT. Translated: CASSPRTRSNQPQHF.

V usage is TRBV24-1 and J usage is TRBJ1-2; maybe TRBD1 (5 bases). The CDR3 runs 13 residues. V dropped 9 bases and J dropped 8 bases, with 18 bases sitting between them. CDR1 and CDR2 from the germline V gene are KGHDR and SFDVKD. The CDR3 coding sequence is TGTGCCACCTCAACGGGGGAACAAATAGGCTACACCTTC. This translates into CATSTGEQIGYTF.

This clone showed up just once. V gene TRBV12-5 combines with J gene TRBJ1-5, with TRBD1 matching over 8 bases. This CDR3 has 16 amino acids. Germline lookup yields CDR1 LGHNT and CDR2 FRNRAP. J lost 7 bases, V lost 1 base, and 9 bases had no gene match. CDR3 sequence reads: CASGLGQGYADQPQHF. CDR3 DNA: TGTGCTAGTGGTTTGGGACAGGGGTATGCGGACCAGCCCCAGCATTTT. Variable domain in full (rest from reference TRBV12-5 and TRBJ1-5): DARVTQTPRHKVTEMGQEVTMRCQPILGHNTVFWYRQTMMQGLELLAYFRNRAPLDDSGMPKDRFSAEMPDATLATLKIQPSEPRDSAVYFCASGLGQGYADQPQHFGDGTRLSIL.

With regard to this clone: Since the CDR3 does not end with the conserved phenylalanine or tryptophan, this likely comes from a read error. The limits of the CDR3 on the DNA are not certain, so only TCRdb's listed CDR3 is given. V and J are TRBV21-1 and TRBJ2-7; the table's D call, TRBD2, has no DNA check behind it. TRBV21-1 has pseudogene status. Termini included, the CDR3 measures 8 amino acids. The CDR3 sequence is CASSKVAP.

V is TRBV7-9 and J is TRBJ2-1; maybe TRBD2 (7 bases). CDR3 length: 16 residues. Germline V CDR1 and CDR2: SEHNR, FQNEAQ (reference sequence). V was pared by 10 bases and J by 8 bases, with 27 bases between. The CDR3 DNA reads TGTGCCACCGCAGACATAGGGGGGGCCAGGTGGGATGAGCAGTTCTTC. Its translation: CATADIGGARWDEQFF.

The chain combines TRBV3-1 (or the pseudogene TRBV3-2) with TRBJ1-1; D possibly corresponds to TRBD1 (5 bases). V was pared by 6 bases and J by 1 base, with 15 bases between. Germline values: CDR1 LGHDT, CDR2 YNNKEL (reference sequence). The CDR3 is made up of 15 amino acids. CDR3 in amino acids: CASRPERGRNTEAFF. Written as DNA, the CDR3 is TGTGCCAGCAGACCAGAAAGGGGACGGAACACTGAAGCTTTCTTT.

This chain connects TRBV19 to TRBJ2-4, with D possibly being TRBD1 (5 bases). The CDR3 runs 17 residues. Per the germline V gene, CDR1 is LNHDA and CDR2 is SQIVND (reference sequence). Deletions cut 7 bases from V and 2 bases from J, with 21 bases between. The DNA for the CDR3 is TGTGCCAGTACCCTCTCCTGGCAGGGAAGATCCAAAAACATTCAGTACTTC. This translates into CASTLSWQGRSKNIQYF.

This chain links TRBV30 with TRBJ1-1; the D gene is possibly TRBD1 (5 bases). CDR1 and CDR2 (germline): GTSNPN, SVGIG (reference sequence). The germline V and J ends were trimmed by 1 base and 1 base, with 10 bases remaining between them. CDR3 size: 14 residues. CDR3 in amino acids: CAWSEGGTNTEAFF. The CDR3 nucleotides read TGTGCCTGGAGTGAAGGAGGGACGAACACTGAAGCTTTCTTT.

The rearrangement links TRBV5-6 to TRBJ1-1; tentative D call: TRBD1 (5 bases). Looked up from germline, CDR1 is SGHDT and CDR2 is YYEEEE. This CDR3 spans 13 amino acids. Trimming removed 4 bases at V and 6 bases at J, with 13 bases between. The CDR3 sequence is CASSQGSGAEAFF. As DNA, the CDR3 is TGTGCCAGCAGCCAGGGAAGTGGCGCTGAAGCTTTCTTT.

This chain connects TRBV2 to TRBJ1-4; 8 bases align to TRBD1. Trimming took 8 bases from V and 3 from J; bases not matched to a gene: 8. Germline CDR1 reads SNHLY; CDR2 reads FYNNEI. The CDR3 loop spans 15 amino acids. CDR3 protein: CASGQGGVSNEKLFF. CDR3 bases: TGTGCCAGCGGACAGGGAGGAGTTTCTAATGAAAAACTGTTTTTT.

A single count supports this clone. This sequence joins TRBV5-5 and TRBJ1-1; possibly TRBD1 for D (6 bases). This CDR3 spans 16 amino acids. Germline CDR1 SGHKS, CDR2 YYEKEE (reference sequence). V lost 3 bases and J lost 4, with 19 bases in between. CDR3: CASSSPRGGVGTEAFF. In DNA, the CDR3 is TGTGCCAGCAGCTCGCCCCGAGGGGGGGTGGGCACTGAAGCTTTCTTT.

The rearrangement uses TRBV6-5 and TRBJ1-5, with TRBD1 identical over 7 bases. CDR1 MNHEY and CDR2 SVGAGI come from the germline V gene. The CDR3 runs 13 residues. V was pared by 8 bases and J by 3 bases, with 4 bases of the junction left unmatched. This chain's CDR3 is CASRGTVNQPQHF. CDR3 nucleotide sequence: TGTGCCAGCCGCGGGACAGTCAATCAGCCCCAGCATTTT.

This sequence joins TRBV7-9 and TRBJ1-6; D gene uncertain. The CDR3 length is 13 residues. CDR1 is SEHNR, CDR2 FQNEAQ, per germline (reference sequence). Trimming cost V 2 bases and J 10 bases, with 9 bases left between them. The CDR3 DNA is TGTGCCAGCAGCTTACTCTCCCAGTCACCCCTCCACTTT. Translated, it gives CASSLLSQSPLHF.